This paragraph reports one TCR beta chain. This specimen belongs to a study of patients and donors after allogeneic stem cell transplantation. TCRdb reprocessed the RT-PCR reads via MiXCR and lists one record per CDR3 protein. The sample includes about 210,000 distinct CDR3 sequences, around two fifths of them seen just once. Germline CDR1 and CDR2: ENHRY and SYGVKD. V was clipped by 10 bases and J by 2 bases; unmatched bases: 7. The CDR3 length is 13 residues. The sequencing input was blood, either unsorted or a sorted T cell fraction (not recorded which). This TCR came from a human donor who was either an allogeneic HSCT recipient or a stem cell or donor lymphocyte infusion donor (not recorded which). It is not recorded whose cells these are; they may come from a transplant donor. The chain combines TRBV10-3 with TRBJ1-1; 7 bases agree with TRBD1. The CDR3 is CATLGQRNTEAFF. The CDR3 bases are TGTGCCACCTTGGGACAGAGAAACACTGAAGCTTTCTTT.